Listed here are 31 T cell receptor beta chains from one sample, sequenced in a study of blood T cells in healthy people across ages. A second PCR of roughly 6 to 12 cycles used a sample-barcoded 5' primer and a J-beta primer mix. TCRdb reprocessed the 5' RACE reads via MiXCR and lists one record per CDR3 protein. The data hold some 930,000 distinct CDR3 sequences, with almost 30% observed a single time. These same data were also listed under a study on T cells of mothers and their children.

The sequenced material came from blood. The receptors originated from a woman between 40 and 55 years old in good health.

In this sample, this clonotype turned up many times. The V gene is TRBV27, the J gene TRBJ2-7; weak D call: TRBD1 (6 bases). V gave up 6 bases and J gave up 3 bases, with 18 bases separating them. The germline gives CDR1 MNHEY, CDR2 SMNVEV (reference sequence). CDR3 length: 15 amino acids. The CDR3 DNA reads TGTGCCAGCAGACGGAGGACAGTGGGCGGCTACGAGCAGTACTTC. Amino acids: CASRRRTVGGYEQYF.

This clonotype showed up just a few times. In nucleotides, the CDR3 is TGTGCCAGCAGCGCCTCCATGACAGGGGTTTACGAGCAGTACTTC. This sequence encodes CASSASMTGVYEQYF. The V gene is TRBV5-4, the J gene TRBJ2-4; 8 bases map to TRBD1. Matching the DNA end better, TRBJ2-7 makes the J call doubtful. Germline-derived CDR1 and CDR2 are SGHNT and YYREEE (reference sequence). The CDR3 is 15 amino acids.

This clonotype has at least ten counts. V usage is TRBV28 and J usage is TRBJ2-4; TRBD2 might be the D (6 bases). The end of the DNA aligns better with TRBJ2-7, so the J call may be wrong. Germline CDR1 MDHEN, CDR2 SYDVKM. There are 13 residues in the CDR3. CDR3 residues: CASSLMAGNEQYF. The CDR3, as DNA: TGTGCCAGCAGTTTAATGGCGGGGAACGAGCAGTACTTC.

A note on this clonotype: One base away lies a much larger clone, so this may be a sequencing read error. This chain links TRBV28 with TRBJ1-5; D may be TRBD1 (5 bases). This CDR3 has 17 residues. V shed 5 bases and J shed 0 bases, with 17 bases lying between them. The germline gives CDR1 MDHEN, CDR2 SYDVKM. The CDR3 spells CASSPPGRACSNQPQHF. CDR3 DNA: TGTGCCAGCAGTCCCCCGGGCAGGGCATGTAGCAATCAGCCCCAGCATTTT.

This clonotype came up a few times. The chain joins TRBV7-6 to TRBJ1-4, with D possibly TRBD1 on 5 matching bases. The CDR3 length is 13 residues. Germline CDR1 SGHVS, CDR2 FNYEAQ. The V end was cut by 2 bases, the J end by 8 bases, with 9 bases between. CDR3 sequence: CASSLTRVEKLFF. The CDR3, as DNA: TGTGCCAGCAGCTTAACCAGGGTCGAAAAACTGTTTTTT.

This clonotype occurred a few times. A much larger clone is a single base away; this may be a read error. The chain has TRBV29-1 and TRBJ1-2; no definite D call. V lost 7 bases to trimming and J lost 1 base, with 10 bases between them. Per germline, CDR1 SQVTM and CDR2 ANQGSEA. The CDR3 has 12 residues. The CDR3 loop is CSGDGYNYGYTF. The DNA for the CDR3 is TGCAGCGGTGATGGCTATAACTATGGCTACACCTTC.

This clonotype was detected only a few times. The chain combines TRBV4-1 with TRBJ1-1, with 7 bases identical to TRBD1. The V gene end was trimmed by 0 bases and the J gene end by 4 bases; junction bases not matched to a gene: 8. The CDR3 extends over 16 amino acids. Per germline, CDR1 MGHRA and CDR2 YSYEKL. CDR3 coding DNA: TGCGCCAGCAGCCAAGATCCAACAGGGGAGGGCACTGAAGCTTTCTTT. Its translation: CASSQDPTGEGTEAFF.

This clonotype was counted many times. The CDR3 reads CSATSGNYNEQFF. The CDR3 region has the DNA TGCAGTGCGACTAGCGGGAACTACAATGAGCAGTTCTTC. The rearrangement links TRBV20-1 to TRBJ2-1; TRBD2 agrees at 11 bases. V was pared by 6 bases and J by 3 bases, with 1 base of the junction left unmatched. The CDR3 spans 13 residues. The germline V gene encodes CDR1 DFQATT and CDR2 SNEGSKA (reference sequence).

This clonotype was observed many times. The J gene is TRBJ2-3, the V gene TRBV24-1; D tentatively reads TRBD1 or TRBD2 (5 bases each). Per the germline V gene, CDR1 is KGHDR and CDR2 is SFDVKD. This CDR3 has 15 residues. The V end was cut by 1 base, the J end by 3 bases, with 10 bases between. The CDR3 DNA reads TGTGCCACCAGTGATTTTGGGGACCTAACAGATACGCAGTATTTT. As protein: CATSDFGDLTDTQYF.

This clonotype was seen only a few times. The chain has TRBV4-2 and TRBJ2-5; D possibly matches TRBD1 or TRBD2 (6 bases each). The germline gives CDR1 LGHNA, CDR2 YNFKEQ. Trimming left V 0 bases short and J 2 bases short, with 10 bases between. This CDR3 has 15 amino acids. CDR3 nucleotides: TGTGCCAGCAGCCAAGATAAGGGGGGTCAAGAGACCCAGTACTTC. This translates into CASSQDKGGQETQYF.

The V call is TRBV7-6, the J call TRBJ2-7; D may match TRBD1 or TRBD2 (5 bases each). The germline CDR1 and CDR2 sequences are SGHVS and FNYEAQ. V was trimmed by 5 bases and J by 7 bases, leaving 21 bases between them. This CDR3 spans 15 amino acids. CDR3 loop: CASSRSGARYSEQYF. In DNA, the CDR3 is TGTGCCAGCAGCCGATCCGGGGCCCGGTACAGTGAGCAGTACTTC. Full variable domain (rest looked up from reference TRBV7-6 and TRBJ2-7): GAGVSQSPRYKVTKRGQDVALRCDPISGHVSLYWYRQALGQGPEFLTYFNYEAQQDKSGLPNDRFSAERPEGSISTLTIQRTEQRDSAMYRCASSRSGARYSEQYFGPGTRLTVT.

This clonotype was picked up a small number of times. The rearrangement joins TRBV7-2 to TRBJ1-1; 7 positions agree with TRBD1. The CDR3 is made up of 16 amino acids. Per the germline V gene, CDR1 is SGHTA and CDR2 is FQGNSA. The V segment lost 5 bases and the J segment 1 base; nucleotides outside the gene matches: 10. The CDR3 protein is CASSLPGDSTNTEAFF. Here the CDR3 DNA reads TGTGCCAGCAGCCTCCCCGGGGACAGTACGAACACTGAAGCTTTCTTT.

V is TRBV2 and J is TRBJ1-2; 7 nucleotides match TRBD1. The CDR3 is 13 amino acids. The germline V gene encodes CDR1 SNHLY and CDR2 FYNNEI. V lost 4 bases to trimming and J lost 7 bases; unmatched junction nucleotides: 6. The CDR3 sequence: CASSVTGESGYTF. DNA for the CDR3: TGTGCCAGCAGTGTAACAGGGGAGAGTGGCTACACCTTC.

This clonotype showed up just a few times. The rearrangement links TRBV9 to TRBJ1-1, with D uncertain. The CDR3 is made up of 13 amino acids. V was trimmed by 0 bases and J by 10 bases, leaving 13 bases between them. Germline CDR1 and CDR2: SGDLS and YYNGEE. CDR3 sequence (DNA): TGTGCCAGCAGCGTAGAAACGAGTAACCGAGCTTTCTTT. Translated, it gives CASSVETSNRAFF.

Notes on this clonotype: Just one base apart from a much larger clone, this may be a read error. This CDR3 is CASRKGRSHERYF. The CDR3 nucleotides are TGTGCCAGCCGTAAGGGACGCTCCCACGAGCGGTACTTC. The chain carries TRBV28 and TRBJ2-4, with D tentatively TRBD1 or TRBD2 (5 bases each). CDR1 and CDR2 (germline): MDHEN, SYDVKM. The CDR3 extends over 13 amino acids. The V end lost 8 bases, the J end lost 15 bases, and 23 bases lay between the germline ends.

The chain links TRBV9 to TRBJ1-6; TRBD1 matches at 7 bases. CDR3 length: 14 amino acids. V shed 3 bases, J shed 9 bases, and the junction held 6 bases outside the gene matches. The germline V gene encodes CDR1 SGDLS and CDR2 YYNGEE. CDR3: CASSGGQVRSPLHF. CDR3 DNA sequence: TGTGCCAGCAGCGGAGGACAGGTTCGTTCACCCCTCCACTTT.

There are many counts of this clonotype. The chain employs TRBV3-1 and TRBJ2-1; 7 bases align to TRBD2. CDR1 is LGHDT and CDR2 is YNNKEL in the germline V gene (reference sequence). J gave up 6 bases and V 4 bases, and 3 bases lay outside the gene matches. The CDR3 loop spans 13 amino acids. CDR3 loop: CASSPGLINEQFF. CDR3 in DNA: TGTGCCAGCAGCCCGGGACTAATCAATGAGCAGTTCTTC.

This clonotype was observed a single time. The V gene is TRBV6-2 or TRBV6-3, the J gene TRBJ2-7; TRBD2 agrees at 11 bases. The J call may be wrong; the DNA end is better matched by TRBJ2-5. Germline CDR1 is MNHEY and CDR2 is SVGEGT. The CDR3 runs 15 residues. This CDR3 reads CASKVAGGRRETQYF. The CDR3 region has the DNA TGTGCCAGCAAGGTAGCGGGAGGGCGGAGAGAGACCCAGTACTTC.

The CDR3 region is CASSLAGDAEAFF. The CDR3 bases are TGCGCCAGCAGCTTGGCAGGGGACGCTGAAGCTTTCTTT. V and J are TRBV5-1 and TRBJ1-1; D perhaps matches TRBD1 (6 bases). Germline lookup yields CDR1 SGHRS and CDR2 YFSETQ. The CDR3 extends over 13 amino acids. V was pared by 0 bases and J by 6 bases, with 9 bases between.

This rearrangement joins TRBV28 to TRBJ1-2, with 9 bases fitting TRBD1. The germline gives CDR1 MDHEN, CDR2 SYDVKM. This CDR3 has 14 residues. Trimming took 7 bases from V and 3 from J; bases not matched to a gene: 6. In nucleotides, the CDR3 is TGTGCCAGCACCTGGGACAGGGCTGACTATGGCTACACCTTC. The encoded protein is CASTWDRADYGYTF.

Points on this clonotype: Its ends do not fully match the called genes, so a read error is possible. The rearrangement joins TRBV20-1 to TRBJ1-5, with 7 nucleotides matching TRBD1. This CDR3 is 16 amino acids long. Per germline, CDR1 DFQATT and CDR2 SNEGSKA (reference sequence). The DNA for the CDR3 is TGCAATGCTAGAGCCCCAGAGACAGGGCTCGGTCAGCCCCAGCATTTT. It specifies CNARAPETGLGQPQHF.

The chain employs TRBV28 and TRBJ1-5; the D gene is possibly TRBD1 (6 bases). With 6 bases removed from V and 6 bases from J, the gap between germline ends came to 15 bases. Germline CDR1 reads MDHEN; CDR2 reads SYDVKM. The CDR3 spans 14 residues. In DNA, the CDR3 is TGTGCCAGCAGCTCCGGGACAACGGCTCAGCCCCAGCATTTT. Residues: CASSSGTTAQPQHF.

This clonotype was counted ten times or more. The CDR3 loop reads CASSVGQGAYEQYF. CDR3 nucleotide sequence: TGTGCCAGCAGTGTGGGACAGGGGGCCTACGAGCAGTACTTC. The V call is TRBV9, the J call TRBJ2-7; 11 bases match TRBD1. The CDR3 consists of 14 residues. CDR1 is SGDLS and CDR2 is YYNGEE in the germline V gene. V was clipped by 5 bases and J by 2 bases; unmatched bases: 3.

As DNA, the CDR3 is TGTGCCACCAGCAGAGTTCAATATAGCAATCAGCCCCAGCATTTT. Translation gives CATSRVQYSNQPQHF. The rearrangement joins TRBV15 to TRBJ1-5; D not resolved. The CDR3 extends over 15 amino acids. Germline CDR1 and CDR2: LNHNV and YYDKDF (reference sequence). The ends were cut back, 1 base at V and 0 bases at J, with 7 bases in the middle. Drawing the rest from reference TRBV15 and TRBJ1-5, the complete variable domain is DAMVIQNPRYQVTQFGKPVTLSCSQTLNHNVMYWYQQKSSQAPKLLFHYYDKDFNNEADTPDNFQSRRPNTSFCFLDIRSPGLGDTAMYLCATSRVQYSNQPQHFGDGTRLSIL.

The chain combines TRBV7-6 with TRBJ2-1; the match to TRBD2 covers 9 bases. The CDR3 has 15 amino acids. Germline-derived CDR1 and CDR2 are SGHVS and FNYEAQ. The trim removed 1 base at V and 9 bases at J, leaving 7 bases unmatched. CDR3 coding DNA: TGTGCCAGCAGCTTAGAGGCGGGGGGGCCGGGTGAGCAGTTCTTC. The encoded protein is CASSLEAGGPGEQFF.

A few counts support this clonotype. V usage is TRBV29-1 and J usage is TRBJ2-7, with TRBD1 matching over 7 bases. With 3 bases clipped from V and 9 bases from J, the junction kept 14 bases outside the gene matches. CDR1 is SQVTM and CDR2 is ANQGSEA in the germline V gene. This CDR3 is 14 amino acids long. The CDR3 loop reads CSVEVSQGDLGQYF. In DNA, the CDR3 is TGCAGCGTTGAGGTTTCCCAGGGGGATCTCGGGCAGTACTTC.

This clonotype was seen many times. The chain recombines TRBV20-1 with TRBJ1-1; D is ambiguous. The CDR3 covers 15 residues. Germline V CDR1 and CDR2: DFQATT, SNEGSKA (reference sequence). V was clipped by 0 bases and J by 3 bases, with 14 bases between them. CDR3 region: CSARDVYKSDTEAFF. The CDR3 nucleotides are TGCAGTGCTAGAGATGTCTATAAATCGGACACTGAAGCTTTCTTT.

This clonotype was picked up many times. V is TRBV5-1 and J is TRBJ2-5; no clear D gene. The length of the CDR3 is 14 residues. CDR1 is SGHRS and CDR2 is YFSETQ in the germline V gene. Trimming took off 3 bases at V and 3 bases at J, with 12 bases between the two ends. DNA of the CDR3: TGCGCCAGCAGCTCGAGACAAACTGAAGAGACCCAGTACTTC. This translates into CASSSRQTEETQYF.

Only one count was recorded for this clonotype. The chain has TRBV20-1 and TRBJ2-3; the match to TRBD2 covers 9 bases. V dropped 5 bases and J dropped 2; count of bases not matched to a gene: 8. Germline CDR1 DFQATT, CDR2 SNEGSKA (reference sequence). CDR3 size: 15 residues. CDR3 protein: CSAASAGGPTDTQYF. The CDR3 DNA reads TGCAGTGCTGCTTCGGCGGGAGGGCCCACAGATACGCAGTATTTT.

This clonotype was recorded many times. The V call is TRBV10-3, the J call TRBJ2-7, with unresolved D. The V gene's germline CDR1 is ENHRY and CDR2 SYGVKD. The V and J ends lost 6 bases and 1 base respectively, with 7 bases between them. The CDR3 sequence is 12 residues long. CDR3: CAISVSSYEQYF. The DNA for the CDR3 is TGTGCCATCAGCGTCAGTTCCTACGAGCAGTACTTC.

This clonotype has a count of ten or more. V usage is TRBV20-1 and J usage is TRBJ2-7; 7 nucleotides align to TRBD1. This CDR3 has 13 amino acids. J gave up 1 base and V 3 bases, and 3 bases lay outside the gene matches. From germline, CDR1 is DFQATT and CDR2 SNEGSKA (reference sequence). The CDR3 DNA sequence: TGCAGTGCTAGGACAGGGATATCCTACGAGCAGTACTTC. Translation: CSARTGISYEQYF.